This record covers a single T cell receptor (beta chain). CDR3 length: 16 amino acids. Germline values: CDR1 LNHDA, CDR2 SQIVND (reference sequence). Trimming stripped 4 bases from V and 9 bases from J, with 19 bases between. This specimen belongs to a study of blood T cell repertoires in COVID-19. Study overall: Samples came from the United States, Italy and Spain, spanning acute and convalescent COVID-19.

Original data processing: Researchers report that nucleated cell counts were estimated from reference gene primer amplification. TCRdb's copy holds only in-frame clones and misses some; the assay was immunoSEQ multiplex PCR. That table furnishes V, J and clone size, whereas the DNA furnished D and trimming. The repertoire holds some 240,000 clones, with roughly 87% as singletons. The sequenced sample was peripheral blood. The TCR sequence derives from a woman in her forties who had recovered from COVID-19. This sequence joins TRBV19 and TRBJ1-6; a possible D gene is TRBD1 (6 bases). The CDR3 DNA reads as TGTGCCAGTAGTAACCCAAACAGGGTTGGGAGTTCACCCCTCCACTTT. It encodes CASSNPNRVGSSPLHF.